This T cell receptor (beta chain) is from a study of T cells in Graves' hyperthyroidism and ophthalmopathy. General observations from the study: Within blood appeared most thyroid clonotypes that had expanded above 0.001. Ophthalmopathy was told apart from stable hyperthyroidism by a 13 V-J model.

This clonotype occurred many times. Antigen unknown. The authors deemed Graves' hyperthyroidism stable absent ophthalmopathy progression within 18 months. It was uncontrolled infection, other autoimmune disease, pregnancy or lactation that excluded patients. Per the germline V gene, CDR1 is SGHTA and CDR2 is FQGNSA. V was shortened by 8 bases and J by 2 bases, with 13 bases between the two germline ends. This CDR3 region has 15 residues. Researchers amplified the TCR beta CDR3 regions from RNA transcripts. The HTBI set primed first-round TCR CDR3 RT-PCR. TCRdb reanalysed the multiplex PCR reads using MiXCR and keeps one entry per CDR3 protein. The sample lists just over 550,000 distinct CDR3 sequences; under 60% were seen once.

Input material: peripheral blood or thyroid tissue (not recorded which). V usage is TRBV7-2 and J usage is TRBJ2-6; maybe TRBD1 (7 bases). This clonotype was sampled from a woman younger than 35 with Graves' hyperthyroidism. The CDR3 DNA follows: TGTGCCAGCTTCCCAGGGGGGCCTGGGGCCAACGTCCTGACTTTC. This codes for CASFPGGPGANVLTF.